One and the same sample provided the 5 T cell receptor beta chains below, sequenced in a study of blood T cells in healthy people across ages. Alongside a J-beta primer mix, a sample-barcoded 5' primer served in a second PCR lasting roughly 6 to 11 cycles. In TCRdb, the 5' RACE reads were re-called with MiXCR into one record per CDR3 protein. The sample carries fewer than 950,000 distinct CDR3 sequences, roughly 34% recorded once. The material sequenced was blood. These TCRs come from a man aged 18 to 30 in good health.

This clonotype was counted many times. The J gene is TRBJ2-1, the V gene TRBV4-2, with 8 bases identical to TRBD1. V lost 8 bases to trimming and J lost 5 bases; unmatched junction nucleotides: 8. In germline, CDR1 is LGHNA, CDR2 YNFKEQ. The CDR3 is 14 residues long. CDR3 sequence reads: CASGTRTGNNEQFF. The CDR3 DNA follows: TGTGCCAGCGGGACCCGGACAGGGAACAATGAGCAGTTCTTC.

This chain connects TRBV12-3 or TRBV12-4 to TRBJ2-5, with no clear D. This CDR3 is built from 13 residues. The V end lost 4 bases, the J end lost 3 bases, and 9 bases lay between the germline ends. CDR3 amino acids: CASSWGKEETQYF. Written as DNA, the CDR3 is TGTGCCAGCAGTTGGGGTAAGGAAGAGACCCAGTACTTC.

To note about this clonotype: The junction departs from germline at one end; a sequencing error may be responsible. The rearrangement joins TRBV27 to TRBJ2-1; no clear D. This CDR3 has 14 amino acids. Looked up from germline, CDR1 is MNHEY and CDR2 is SMNVEV (reference sequence). The DNA for the CDR3 is TGTGGCAGCAGTTCAGGTACCGGGCCCACAGAGCAGTTCTTC. Its protein product is CGSSSGTGPTEQFF.

The V gene is TRBV5-6, the J gene TRBJ2-4; TRBD1 or TRBD2 may be the D gene (5 bases each). CDR1 and CDR2 from the germline V gene are SGHDT and YYEEEE. This CDR3 contains 15 residues. The V end lost 0 bases, the J end lost 0 bases, and 7 bases lay between the germline ends. CDR3 DNA sequence: TGTGCCAGCAGCTTGGTAGGGACAGCCAAAAACATTCAGTACTTC. Protein product: CASSLVGTAKNIQYF.

V gene TRBV3-1 combines with J gene TRBJ2-3; TRBD2 is a possible D gene (5 bases). V was trimmed by 4 bases and J by 5 bases, leaving 10 bases between them. The CDR3 covers 13 residues. In germline, CDR1 is LGHDT, CDR2 YNNKEL (reference sequence). CDR3 amino acids: CASSPTREDTQYF. DNA of the CDR3: TGTGCCAGCAGCCCTACCCGGGAAGATACGCAGTATTTT.